The clone carrying this T cell receptor (beta chain) was seen more than once but under ten times. The record originates from a study of blood T cells in healthy people across ages. CDR1 is DFQATT, CDR2 SNEGSKA, per germline (reference sequence). V was clipped by 2 bases and J by 2 bases, with 13 bases between them. The CDR3 length is 15 residues. A second PCR of about 7 to 11 cycles used a sample-barcoded 5' primer and a J-beta primer mix. A template-switch adaptor containing 12 random nucleotides labeled each cDNA molecule. From the 5' RACE reads, TCRdb called clonotypes with MiXCR, one entry per CDR3 protein. Of about 1,400,000 distinct CDR3 sequences in the sample, approximately 38% were seen once. Samples had at least 6.5 million PBMCs isolated from them.

The V call is TRBV20-1, the J call TRBJ1-5, with D possibly being TRBD1 (5 bases). The sample was blood. This clonotype originated in a woman aged 18-35 years in good health. The CDR3 region is CSARRTGGGNQPQHF. DNA for the CDR3: TGCAGTGCTAGACGGACGGGGGGGGGCAATCAGCCCCAGCATTTT.